The 9 T cell receptor beta chains below come from one sample, sequenced in a study of PD-L1 blockade in urothelial cancer. Some clones are missing from TCRdb's copy, which holds only in-frame ones; the method was immunoSEQ multiplex PCR. The sample contains 70,000 to 95,000 clones, 84% of which appear only once. This sample's time point: pretreatment peripheral blood. The sample here was PBMCs, taken around atezolizumab (anti-PD-L1) treatment. These receptors came from a man between 60 and 75 years old with urothelial cancer.

This rearrangement joins TRBV11-3 to TRBJ2-3; 8 bases are shared with TRBD1. V trimming: 5 bases; J trimming: 11 bases; junction bases outside the gene matches: 6. Germline loops: CDR1 SGHNT, CDR2 YENEEA. The CDR3 runs 12 residues. For the CDR3, the DNA is TGTGCCAGCAGCCGGAGACAGGGGATGCAGTATTTT. It codes for CASSRRQGMQYF.

The rearrangement uses TRBV14 and TRBJ2-5; TRBD2 might be the D (6 bases). V dropped 2 bases and J dropped 2 bases, with 12 bases sitting between them. The germline CDR1 and CDR2 sequences are SGHDN and FVKESK. The CDR3 extends over 15 amino acids. The CDR3 DNA reads as TGTGCCAGCAGCCAAAGCCGCGGGGCACAAGAGACCCAGTACTTC. Translation: CASSQSRGAQETQYF.

This clone was seen many times. The V gene is TRBV5-3, the J gene TRBJ2-7; a weak D match, TRBD2 (6 bases). TRBV5-3 is classed as an ORF, of uncertain function. Trimming took 10 bases from V and 3 from J, leaving 11 bases between them. CDR3 length: 11 amino acids. CDR3 nucleotide sequence: TGTGCCGTGGAGGGGATCTACGAGCAGTACTTC. Its protein product is CAVEGIYEQYF.

The CDR3 region has the DNA TGTGCCAGCAGCTGGGGACTAGTGTACGAGCAGTACTTC. Encoded protein: CASSWGLVYEQYF. The V and J genes are TRBV11-1 and TRBJ2-7, with 8 bases lining up with TRBD2. Looked up from germline, CDR1 is SGHAT and CDR2 is FQDESV (reference sequence). CDR3 length: 13 residues. V lost 4 bases to trimming and J lost 4 bases; unmatched junction nucleotides: 3.

This rearrangement joins TRBV11-2 to TRBJ1-1; unclear D gene. This CDR3 spans 12 amino acids. The V end was cut by 1 base, the J end by 4 bases, with 4 bases between. Germline CDR1 is SGHAT and CDR2 is FQNNGV. The DNA for the CDR3 is TGTGCCAGCAGCTTAGTGAGCACTGAAGCTTTCTTT. Encoded protein: CASSLVSTEAFF.

The rearrangement uses TRBV21-1 and TRBJ1-1; the table's D call, TRBD1, has no DNA check behind it. TRBV21-1 is shown as a pseudogene. This CDR3 is built from 19 residues. CDR3 loop: CASSKFIARDSAMNTEAFF. The DNA for the CDR3 is TGTGCCAGCAGCAAGTTCATAGCTCGGGACAGCGCTATGAACACTGAAGCTTTCTTT.

The rearrangement joins TRBV5-4 to TRBJ1-6, with 7 bases lining up with TRBD1. The germline V gene has CDR1 SGHNT and CDR2 YYREEE (reference sequence). This CDR3 has 15 residues. V dropped 4 bases and J dropped 9; count of bases not matched to a gene: 10. The CDR3 here is CASSTVQGNSSPLHF. For the CDR3, the DNA is TGTGCCAGCAGCACGGTACAGGGGAATAGTTCACCCCTCCACTTT.

The rearrangement uses TRBV2 and TRBJ2-1, with TRBD2 matching over 10 bases. This CDR3 is built from 15 residues. Germline V lookup: CDR1 SNHLY, CDR2 FYNNEI. Germline trimming cut 4 bases from V and 8 bases from J; bases unmatched to any gene: 8. CDR3 DNA sequence: TGTGCCAGCAGTGTAAGTACTAGCGGGATCGATGAGCAGTTCTTC. Residues: CASSVSTSGIDEQFF.

The V and J genes are TRBV28 and TRBJ2-2; perhaps TRBD2 as D (6 bases). CDR1 MDHEN and CDR2 SYDVKM come from the germline V gene. This CDR3 comprises 19 residues. Trimming took 7 bases from V and 6 from J, leaving 30 bases between them. CDR3 in amino acids: CASNSPLRRGGSGAGELFF. DNA of the CDR3: TGTGCCAGCAACTCCCCCCTTCGGCGGGGTGGGAGTGGAGCCGGGGAGCTGTTTTTT.